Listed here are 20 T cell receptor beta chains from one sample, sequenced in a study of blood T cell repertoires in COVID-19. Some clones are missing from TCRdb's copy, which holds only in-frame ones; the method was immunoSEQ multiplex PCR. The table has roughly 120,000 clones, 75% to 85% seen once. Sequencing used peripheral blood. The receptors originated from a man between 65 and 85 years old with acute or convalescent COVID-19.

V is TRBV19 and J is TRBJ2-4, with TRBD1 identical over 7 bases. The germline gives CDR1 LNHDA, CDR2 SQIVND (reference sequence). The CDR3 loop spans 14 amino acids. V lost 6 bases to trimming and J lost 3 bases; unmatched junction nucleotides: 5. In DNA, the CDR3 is TGTGCCAGTAGGATGACAGGGTTCAAAAACATTCAGTACTTC. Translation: CASRMTGFKNIQYF.

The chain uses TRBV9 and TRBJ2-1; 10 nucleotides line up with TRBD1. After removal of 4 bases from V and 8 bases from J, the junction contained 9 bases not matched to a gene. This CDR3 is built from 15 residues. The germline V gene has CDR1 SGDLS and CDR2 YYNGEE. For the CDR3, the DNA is TGTGCCAGCAGCCGACAGGGGGCCATAGGGCATGAGCAGTTCTTC. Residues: CASSRQGAIGHEQFF. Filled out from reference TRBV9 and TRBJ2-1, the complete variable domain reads DSGVTQTPKHLITATGQRVTLRCSPRSGDLSVYWYQQSLDQGLQFLIQYYNGEERAKGNILERFSAQQFPDLHSELNLSSLELGDSALYFCASSRQGAIGHEQFFGPGTRLTVL.

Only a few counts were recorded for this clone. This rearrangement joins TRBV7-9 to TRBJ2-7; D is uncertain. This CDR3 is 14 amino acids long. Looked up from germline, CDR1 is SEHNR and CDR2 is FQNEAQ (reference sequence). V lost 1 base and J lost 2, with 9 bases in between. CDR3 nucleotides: TGTGCCAGCAGCTTAGTGGCGGTAACCTACGAGCAGTACTTC. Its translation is CASSLVAVTYEQYF.

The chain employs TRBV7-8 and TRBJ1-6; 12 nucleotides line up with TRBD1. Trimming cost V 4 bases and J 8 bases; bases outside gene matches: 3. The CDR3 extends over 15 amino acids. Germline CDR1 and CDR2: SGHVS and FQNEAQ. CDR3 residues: CASSSGTGGDSPLHF. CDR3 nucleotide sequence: TGTGCCAGCAGCTCCGGGACAGGGGGCGATTCACCCCTCCACTTT.

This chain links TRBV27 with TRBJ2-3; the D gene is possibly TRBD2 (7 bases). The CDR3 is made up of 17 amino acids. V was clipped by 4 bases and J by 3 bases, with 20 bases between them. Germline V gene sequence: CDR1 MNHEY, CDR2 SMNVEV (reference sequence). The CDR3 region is CASSSPSFGGRTDTQYF. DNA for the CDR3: TGTGCCAGCAGTTCCCCTTCGTTCGGGGGGCGTACAGATACGCAGTATTTT.

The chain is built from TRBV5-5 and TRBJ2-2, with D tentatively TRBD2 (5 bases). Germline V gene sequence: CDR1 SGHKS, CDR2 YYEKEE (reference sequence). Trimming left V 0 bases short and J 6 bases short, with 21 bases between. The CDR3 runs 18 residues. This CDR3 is CASSLAYLLRGGAGELFF. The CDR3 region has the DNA TGTGCCAGCAGCTTGGCATATCTACTCCGGGGTGGGGCCGGGGAGCTGTTTTTT.

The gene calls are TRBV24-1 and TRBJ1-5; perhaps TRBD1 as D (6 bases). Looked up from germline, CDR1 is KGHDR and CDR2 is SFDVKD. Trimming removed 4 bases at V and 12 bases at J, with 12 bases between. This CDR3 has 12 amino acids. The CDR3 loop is CATSEAGQYQHF. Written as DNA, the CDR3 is TGTGCCACCAGTGAGGCCGGACAGTACCAGCATTTT.

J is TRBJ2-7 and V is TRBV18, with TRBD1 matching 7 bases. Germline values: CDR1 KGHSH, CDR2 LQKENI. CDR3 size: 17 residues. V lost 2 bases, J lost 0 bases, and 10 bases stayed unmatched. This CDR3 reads CASSPEPGQVRSYEQYF. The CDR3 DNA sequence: TGTGCCAGCTCACCAGAACCCGGACAGGTTCGCTCCTACGAGCAGTACTTC.

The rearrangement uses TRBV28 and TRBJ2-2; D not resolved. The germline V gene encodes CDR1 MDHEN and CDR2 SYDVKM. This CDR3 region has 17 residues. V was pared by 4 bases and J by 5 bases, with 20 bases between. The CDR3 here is CASSSFVRGPSTGELFF. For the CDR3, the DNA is TGTGCCAGCAGTTCCTTTGTGAGAGGCCCCTCTACCGGGGAGCTGTTTTTT.

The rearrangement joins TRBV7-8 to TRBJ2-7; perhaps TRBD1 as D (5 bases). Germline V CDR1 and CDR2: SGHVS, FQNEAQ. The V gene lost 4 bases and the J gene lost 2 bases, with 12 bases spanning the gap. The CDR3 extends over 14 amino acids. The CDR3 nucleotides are TGTGCCAGCAGCTCCAGACAGTTGACCTACGAGCAGTACTTC. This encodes CASSSRQLTYEQYF.

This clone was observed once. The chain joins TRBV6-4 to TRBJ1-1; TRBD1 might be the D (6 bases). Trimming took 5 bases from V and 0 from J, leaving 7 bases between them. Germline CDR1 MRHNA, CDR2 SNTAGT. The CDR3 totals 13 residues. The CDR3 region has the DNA TGTGCCAGCAGTCGGGACATGAACACTGAAGCTTTCTTT. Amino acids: CASSRDMNTEAFF.

CDR3 bases: TGTGCCAGCAGTCCGGCCAGGGGAAATTCACCCCTCCACTTT. Translating gives CASSPARGNSPLHF. The J gene is TRBJ1-6, the V gene TRBV7-6, with TRBD1 as a possible D gene (6 bases). V was shortened by 6 bases and J by 7 bases, with 13 bases between the two germline ends. The CDR3 spans 14 residues. CDR1 and CDR2 (germline): SGHVS, FNYEAQ.

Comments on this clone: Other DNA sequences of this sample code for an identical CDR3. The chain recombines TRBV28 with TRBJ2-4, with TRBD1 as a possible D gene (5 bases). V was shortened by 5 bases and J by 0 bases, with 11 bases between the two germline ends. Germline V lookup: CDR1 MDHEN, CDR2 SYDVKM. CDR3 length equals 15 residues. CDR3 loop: CASSTGFVAKNIQYF. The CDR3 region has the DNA TGTGCCAGCAGTACAGGATTCGTAGCCAAAAACATTCAGTACTTC. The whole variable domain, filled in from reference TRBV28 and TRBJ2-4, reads DVKVTQSSRYLVKRTGEKVFLECVQDMDHENMFWYRQDPGLGLRLIYFSYDVKMKEKGDIPEGYSVSREKKERFSLILESASTNQTSMYLCASSTGFVAKNIQYFGAGTRLSVL.

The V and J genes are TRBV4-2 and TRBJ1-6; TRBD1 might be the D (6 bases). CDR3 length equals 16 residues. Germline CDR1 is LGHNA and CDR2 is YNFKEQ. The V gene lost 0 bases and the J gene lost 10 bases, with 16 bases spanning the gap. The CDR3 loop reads CASSQEGQGKKSPLHF. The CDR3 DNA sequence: TGTGCCAGCAGCCAAGAAGGGCAGGGGAAAAAGTCACCCCTCCACTTT.

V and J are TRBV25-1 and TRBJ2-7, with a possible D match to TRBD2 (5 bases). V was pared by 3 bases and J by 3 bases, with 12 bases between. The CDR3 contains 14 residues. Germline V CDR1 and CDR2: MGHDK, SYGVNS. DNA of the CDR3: TGTGCCAGCAGTGATTCCGGGATCCACTACGAGCAGTACTTC. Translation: CASSDSGIHYEQYF.

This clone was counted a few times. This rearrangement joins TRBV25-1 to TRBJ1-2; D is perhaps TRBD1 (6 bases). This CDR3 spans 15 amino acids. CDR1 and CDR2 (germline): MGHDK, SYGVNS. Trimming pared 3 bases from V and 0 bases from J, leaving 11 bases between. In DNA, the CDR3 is TGTGCCAGCAGTGAGGGGGGGCGGACTAACTATGGCTACACCTTC. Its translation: CASSEGGRTNYGYTF.

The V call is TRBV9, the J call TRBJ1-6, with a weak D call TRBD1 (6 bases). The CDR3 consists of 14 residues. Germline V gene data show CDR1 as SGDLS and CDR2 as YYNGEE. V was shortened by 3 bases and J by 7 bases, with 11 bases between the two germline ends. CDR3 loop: CASSAGTNNSPLHF. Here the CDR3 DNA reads TGTGCCAGCAGCGCCGGGACAAACAATTCACCCCTCCACTTT. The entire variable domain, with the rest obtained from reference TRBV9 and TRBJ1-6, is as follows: DSGVTQTPKHLITATGQRVTLRCSPRSGDLSVYWYQQSLDQGLQFLIQYYNGEERAKGNILERFSAQQFPDLHSELNLSSLELGDSALYFCASSAGTNNSPLHFGNGTRLTVT.

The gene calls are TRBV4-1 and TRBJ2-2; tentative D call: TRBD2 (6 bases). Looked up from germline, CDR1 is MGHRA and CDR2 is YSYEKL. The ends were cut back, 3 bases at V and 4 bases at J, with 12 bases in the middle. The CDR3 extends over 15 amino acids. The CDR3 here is CASSQGGTGTGELFF. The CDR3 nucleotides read TGCGCCAGCAGCCAGGGGGGTACGGGCACCGGGGAGCTGTTTTTT.

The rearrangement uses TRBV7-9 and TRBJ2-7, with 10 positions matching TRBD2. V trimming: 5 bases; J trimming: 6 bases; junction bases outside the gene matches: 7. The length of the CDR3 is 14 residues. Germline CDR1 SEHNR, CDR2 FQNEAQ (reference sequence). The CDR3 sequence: CASSVSGRLGEQYF. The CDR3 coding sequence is TGTGCCAGCAGCGTTAGCGGGAGGTTAGGCGAGCAGTACTTC.

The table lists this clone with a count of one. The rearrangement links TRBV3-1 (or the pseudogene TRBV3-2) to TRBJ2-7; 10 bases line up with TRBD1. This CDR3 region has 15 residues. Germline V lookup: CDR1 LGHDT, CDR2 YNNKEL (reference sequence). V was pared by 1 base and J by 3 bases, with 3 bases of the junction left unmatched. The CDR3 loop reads CASSQGTGGNYEQYF. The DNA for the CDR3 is TGTGCCAGCAGCCAAGGGACAGGGGGTAACTACGAGCAGTACTTC.